This T cell receptor (beta chain) appears in the sequencing data of a study of T cells expressing NK-cell markers. Study context: In sorted CD3+CD56+NKG2C+, CD3+CD56+NKG2C- and CD3+CD56-NKG2C+ T cells, TCR beta repertoires were obtained.

Study results and limitations: In more than five donors, dominant CD3+CD56+NKG2C+ clonotypes ranked among the top 10 CD8+ clonotypes. The CD3+CD56-NKG2C+ fraction of a handful of donors was likewise dominated by these clonotypes.

From the 5' RACE reads, TCRdb lists one entry per CDR3 protein and no DNA. With about 150,000 distinct CDR3 sequences in the sample, the ten largest clones hold about 39%. Comments on this clonotype: Its antigen is as yet unknown.

The V gene's germline CDR1 is SNHLY and CDR2 FYNNEI. CDR3 length: 15 residues. The rearrangement uses TRBV2 and TRBJ2-5. This TCR was recovered from a woman aged 50 to 60 in good health. Sequencing was done on a sample of blood T cells: a sorted CD56 or NKG2C T cell subset, CD4+ or CD8+ T cells, or bulk PBMC T cells (not recorded which). The CDR3 spells CASSEALSLQETQYF.